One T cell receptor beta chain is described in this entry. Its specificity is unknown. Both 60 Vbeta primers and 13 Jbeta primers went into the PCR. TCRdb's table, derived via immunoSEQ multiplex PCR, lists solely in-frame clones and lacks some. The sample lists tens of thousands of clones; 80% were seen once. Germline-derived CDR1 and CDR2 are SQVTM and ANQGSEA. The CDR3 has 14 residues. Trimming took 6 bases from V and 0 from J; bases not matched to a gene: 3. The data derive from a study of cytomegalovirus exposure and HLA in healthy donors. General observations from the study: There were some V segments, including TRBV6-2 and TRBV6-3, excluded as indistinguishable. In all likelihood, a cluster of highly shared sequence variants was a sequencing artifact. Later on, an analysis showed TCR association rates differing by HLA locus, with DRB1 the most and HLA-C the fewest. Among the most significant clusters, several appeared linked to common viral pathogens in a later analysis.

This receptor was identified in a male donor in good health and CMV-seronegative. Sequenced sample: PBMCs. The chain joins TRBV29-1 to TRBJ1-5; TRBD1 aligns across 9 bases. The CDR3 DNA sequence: TGCAGCGTGACGACAGGGGGTAGCAATCAGCCCCAGCATTTT. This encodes CSVTTGGSNQPQHF.